The 7 T cell receptor beta chains given below trace back to one sample, sequenced in a study of cytomegalovirus exposure and HLA in healthy donors. Here immunoSEQ multiplex PCR was the method, and the copy in TCRdb shows in-frame clones only, minus some. The sample lists about 260,000 clones, less than 95% occurring once. Material for sequencing was PBMCs. The receptors here all came from a woman in her twenties or thirties in good health and CMV-seronegative.

This chain connects TRBV30 to TRBJ2-7; 8 nucleotides match TRBD1. The CDR3 spans 14 residues. Per germline, CDR1 GTSNPN and CDR2 SVGIG (reference sequence). The CDR3 loop reads CACARGHSFYEQYF. In DNA, the CDR3 is TGTGCTTGTGCCAGGGGGCATTCGTTTTACGAGCAGTACTTC.

The chain employs TRBV27 and TRBJ2-2, with D tentatively TRBD1 or TRBD2 (6 bases each). CDR3 size: 15 residues. Per germline, CDR1 MNHEY and CDR2 SMNVEV (reference sequence). V was trimmed by 7 bases and J by 3 bases, leaving 15 bases between them. The CDR3 sequence: CASIKGGPDTGELFF. CDR3 in DNA: TGTGCCAGCATAAAGGGGGGTCCAGACACCGGGGAGCTGTTTTTT.

The V gene is TRBV25-1, the J gene TRBJ2-7; 12 bases map to TRBD1. Per the germline V gene, CDR1 is MGHDK and CDR2 is SYGVNS. The CDR3 extends over 17 amino acids. With V trimmed by 6 bases and J by 2 bases, 11 bases remained unmatched. The CDR3 DNA reads TGTGCCAGCAGCCCCGGGACAGGGGGCTTTAAGGCCTACGAGCAGTACTTC. It encodes CASSPGTGGFKAYEQYF.

With regard to this clone: Given a much more abundant clone one base away, this may be a read error. This rearrangement joins TRBV10-2 to TRBJ2-3; no firm D call. The CDR3 has 13 residues. Germline CDR1 is WSHSY and CDR2 is SAAADI. Trimming stripped 4 bases from V and 1 base from J, with 6 bases between. CDR3 in amino acids: CASSGMGTDTQYF. CDR3 nucleotides: TGCGCCAGCAGTGGAATGGGCACAGATACGCAGTATTTT.

This clone occurred once. The chain is built from TRBV29-1 and TRBJ2-3; a possible D gene is TRBD2 (5 bases). Trimming pared 5 bases from V and 0 bases from J, leaving 15 bases between. Germline V gene data show CDR1 as SQVTM and CDR2 as ANQGSEA. This CDR3 comprises 15 residues. In DNA, the CDR3 is TGCAGCGTTCCCTCGTGGGCTAGCAGCACAGATACGCAGTATTTT. Its translation: CSVPSWASSTDTQYF.

This rearrangement joins TRBV28 to TRBJ2-7, with 12 bases matching TRBD2. The trim removed 3 bases at V and 3 bases at J, leaving 0 bases unmatched. Germline CDR1 MDHEN, CDR2 SYDVKM. This CDR3 region has 14 residues. This CDR3 reads CASSLTSGSYEQYF. The DNA of the CDR3 is TGTGCCAGCAGTTTGACTAGCGGGAGCTACGAGCAGTACTTC.

The J gene is TRBJ1-5, the V gene TRBV19; TRBD1 aligns across 7 bases. CDR1 LNHDA and CDR2 SQIVND come from the germline V gene (reference sequence). Trimming removed 5 bases from V and 4 bases from J; junction bases left unmatched: 8. The CDR3 is 15 amino acids. In DNA, the CDR3 is TGTGCCAGTAGTGTTCAGACAGGGAGTAATCAGCCCCAGCATTTT. Translated, it gives CASSVQTGSNQPQHF. Combining the CDR3 with reference TRBV19 and TRBJ1-5 gives the whole variable domain DGGITQSPKYLFRKEGQNVTLSCEQNLNHDAMYWYRQDPGQGLRLIYYSQIVNDFQKGDIAEGYSVSREKKESFPLTVTSAQKNPTAFYLCASSVQTGSNQPQHFGDGTRLSIL.